A selection of T cell receptor beta chains follows, all from one sample in a study of blood T cell repertoires in COVID-19. The protocol was immunoSEQ multiplex PCR, while the TCRdb copy is restricted to in-frame clones and leaves out a portion. The table has tens of thousands of clones, approximately 90% seen once; the top ten hold 2% to 2.5%. Material: peripheral blood. These receptor sequences come from a human donor with active COVID-19. The donor label of this sample is uncertain. Each CDR3 is given with its conserved first and last residue. The D gene is left open where the match is weak. The size of a clone is reported for some rows only, either as once, few or many, or as a class for expanded clones.

size | J | D | V | DNA | CDR3
few | TRBJ1-3 | TRBD1 | TRBV7-8 | TGTGCCAGCAGCTTACGGAGGGGGCGCGGAAGCTCTGGAAACACCATATATTTT | CASSLRRGRGSSGNTIYF
. | TRBJ2-3 | TRBD2 | TRBV13 | TGTGCCAGCAGCTTAGGCGCCAGACTAGCGGGGGGGATGACAGATACGCAGTATTTT | CASSLGARLAGGMTDTQYF
. | TRBJ2-3 | TRBD2 | TRBV6-2/TRBV6-3 | TGTGCCAGCAGTTACCGAGCTAGCGGGGTGTCTAGCACAGATACGCAGTATTTT | CASSYRASGVSSTDTQYF
. | TRBJ2-1 | . | TRBV11-2 | TGTGCCAGCAGCCTACCCGTTCTTCATGAGCAGTTCTTC | CASSLPVLHEQFF
. | TRBJ2-3 | . | TRBV28 | TGTGCCAGCAGTTTAGAGAGCACAGATACGCAGTATTTT | CASSLESTDTQYF
. | TRBJ2-7 | TRBD1 | TRBV5-4 | TGTGCCAGCAGCAGCCCCCCCGGGACAGGGGACTACGAGCAGTACTTC | CASSSPPGTGDYEQYF
. | TRBJ1-6 | . | TRBV5-5 | TGTGCCAGCAGCTTGGGCGGCGCCCCCCATTCACCCCTCCACTTT | CASSLGGAPHSPLHF
. | TRBJ1-4 | . | TRBV7-7 | TGTGCCAGCACCCCCACACGGGTCGCAACTAATGAAAAACTGTTTTTT | CASTPTRVATNEKLFF
. | TRBJ2-4 | . | TRBV5-1 | TGCGCCAGCAGCTTGGGTGGCAGGGAAAACATTCAGTACTTC | CASSLGGRENIQYF
. | TRBJ2-2 | TRBD2 | TRBV6-1 | TGTGCCAGCAGTGAACGGGGGAGGGGCACCGGGGAGCTGTTTTTT | CASSERGRGTGELFF
. | TRBJ2-3 | . | TRBV7-6 | TGTGCCAGCAGCCCCCAGGGCGACGGCACAGATACGCAGTATTTT | CASSPQGDGTDTQYF
once | TRBJ2-1 | TRBD2 | TRBV10-3 | TGTGCCATCAGTGACCGTCGACTAGCGGGGGGCCCCAATGAGCAGTTCTTC | CAISDRRLAGGPNEQFF
. | TRBJ2-2 | TRBD2 | TRBV28 | TGTGCCAGCAGCTCGACTAGCGGGGGCACCGGGGAGCTGTTTTTT | CASSSTSGGTGELFF
. | TRBJ1-1 | TRBD1 | TRBV7-2 | TGTGCCAGCAGCTTGGCAGGGGGCTTGAGCCTGGCTTTCTTT | CASSLAGGLSLAFF
. | TRBJ2-3 | TRBD1 | TRBV5-5 | TGTGCCAGCAGCCCGGGACAGTTGGACACAGATACGCAGTATTTT | CASSPGQLDTDTQYF
. | TRBJ1-2 | . | TRBV9 | TGTGCCAGCAGCGGTTACCGAGGCAGGGCGGCTGGCTACACCTTC | CASSGYRGRAAGYTF
. | TRBJ2-3 | . | TRBV5-1 | TGCGCCAGCAGCTTGGGACTAACAGATACGCAGTATTTT | CASSLGLTDTQYF
. | TRBJ1-2 | . | TRBV7-3 | TGTGCCAGGTCTCCAGGGGATCATGGCTACACCTTC | CARSPGDHGYTF
few | TRBJ2-2 | . | TRBV6-2/TRBV6-3 | TGTGCCAGCAGTTACCCCTTAGGGGACACCTGGACCGGGGAGCTGTTTTTT | CASSYPLGDTWTGELFF
. | TRBJ2-7 | . | TRBV9 | TGTGCCAGCAGCGCCTCAGGGGCTAGGGCCTACGAGCAGTACTTC | CASSASGARAYEQYF
. | TRBJ1-2 | TRBD1 | TRBV5-1 | TGCGCCAGCAGCTTCGGGGACAGGGTCTATGGCTACACCTTC | CASSFGDRVYGYTF
. | TRBJ1-2 | . | TRBV18 | TGTGCCAGCTCACCCCTGACAGGTCAATATGGCTACACCTTC | CASSPLTGQYGYTF
. | TRBJ2-3 | . | TRBV11-2 | TGTGCCAGCAGCGACTTTGTCATCACAGATACGCAGTATTTT | CASSDFVITDTQYF
. | TRBJ1-2 | . | TRBV6-1 | TGTGCCAGCAGTGAAAGGATGGGTGGACTCTCCTCTGTTAACTATGGCTACACCTTC | CASSERMGGLSSVNYGYTF
. | TRBJ2-3 | TRBD2 | TRBV9 | TGTGCCAGCAGCGTAGATACTAGCGGGGGGGTACAAGATACGCAGTATTTT | CASSVDTSGGVQDTQYF
. | TRBJ2-7 | TRBD2 | TRBV28 | TGTGCCAGCAGTTTCAGCGGGGGGGACTCCTACGAGCAGTACTTC | CASSFSGGDSYEQYF
once | TRBJ1-2 | . | TRBV6-5 | TGTGCCAGCCGCCCGGTACAGATCCACTATGGCTACACCTTC | CASRPVQIHYGYTF
. | TRBJ2-7 | . | TRBV28 | TGTGCCAGCATCTCCACTTCCCGGGGCGCGGGGGAGCAGTACTTC | CASISTSRGAGEQYF
. | TRBJ2-7 | . | TRBV19 | TGTGCCAGTAGTGCGACTTACTACTCCTACGAGCAGTACTTC | CASSATYYSYEQYF
once | TRBJ1-2 | . | TRBV12-5 | TGTGCTAGTGGTTTGGTAATCCCCTCCGGACATCCTGAGACGTACTATGGCTACACCTTC | CASGLVIPSGHPETYYGYTF
. | TRBJ2-3 | TRBD2 | TRBV7-3 | TGTGCCAGCAGCTTAGCCGACGGGGGGACGCAGTATTTT | CASSLADGGTQYF
. | TRBJ2-7 | . | TRBV9 | TGTGCCAGCAGCCCCAACCAGGGTCCCTACGAGCAGTACTTC | CASSPNQGPYEQYF
. | TRBJ2-2 | TRBD2 | TRBV5-4 | TGTGCCAGCAGCCCGGGACTAGCGGGGAACACCGGGGAGCTGTTTTTT | CASSPGLAGNTGELFF
once | TRBJ2-3 | . | TRBV7-2 | TGTGCCAGCGGATTACAGGGCGGGGGAGATACGCAGTATTTT | CASGLQGGGDTQYF
. | TRBJ2-2 | TRBD2 | TRBV4-3 | TGCGCCAGCAGCCAAGATACGGGACTAGCGGGCCGGACGGGGGAGCTGTTTTTT | CASSQDTGLAGRTGELFF
. | TRBJ1-1 | . | TRBV5-1 | TGCGCCAGCAGCTTGGGGGCGACCACTGAAGCTTTCTTT | CASSLGATTEAFF
. | TRBJ2-5 | . | TRBV4-1 | TGCGCCAGCAGCCACGGGACTTCCCAAGAGACCCAGTACTTC | CASSHGTSQETQYF
. | TRBJ2-3 | . | TRBV6-5 | TGTGCCAGCAGTCCGCGGGTCGGGGATGCAGATACGCAGTATTTT | CASSPRVGDADTQYF